The 23 T cell receptor beta chains in this list originate from one sample, sequenced in a study of shared clonotypes between healthy human individuals. Some clones are missing from TCRdb's copy, which holds only in-frame ones; the method was immunoSEQ multiplex PCR. Of 2 million or so clones detected, over 85% appear once; the ten largest clones hold roughly 1.1%. CD8 cells classed as naive were CD45RO-negative and positively selected for CCR7, excluding terminally differentiated effector memory CD45RA+ cells. Input material: naive CD8+ T cells sorted from blood. The receptors stem from a young man in good health.

The CDR3 spells CASSAFLGTGYEQYF. CDR3 sequence (DNA): TGTGCCAGCAGTGCCTTCCTTGGGACCGGATACGAGCAGTACTTC. The rearrangement links TRBV6-1 to TRBJ2-7; D is perhaps TRBD1 or TRBD2 (5 bases each). Trimming cost V 4 bases and J 4 bases, with 17 bases left between them. Germline V gives CDR1 MNHNS, CDR2 SASEGT. The CDR3 contains 15 residues.

The chain couples TRBV9 to TRBJ2-7; D may match TRBD1 or TRBD2 (5 bases each). V shed 4 bases and J shed 2 bases, with 16 bases lying between them. The CDR3 spans 15 residues. Looked up from germline, CDR1 is SGDLS and CDR2 is YYNGEE. For the CDR3, the DNA is TGTGCCAGCAGCCTATCCGGGACCCCGACCTACGAGCAGTACTTC. This codes for CASSLSGTPTYEQYF.

The chain joins TRBV7-9 to TRBJ1-1; the match to TRBD1 covers 8 bases. CDR3 length equals 15 residues. Trimming took 3 bases from V and 3 from J; bases not matched to a gene: 6. Germline lookup yields CDR1 SEHNR and CDR2 FQNEAQ (reference sequence). The DNA for the CDR3 is TGTGCCAGCAGCTTTACAGGGGGTGGAGACACTGAAGCTTTCTTT. It is translated as CASSFTGGGDTEAFF.

The rearrangement uses TRBV6-1 and TRBJ2-7, with D possibly being TRBD1 (5 bases). Trimming removed 7 bases from V and 2 bases from J, with 9 bases in between. CDR3 length: 12 residues. Germline lookup yields CDR1 MNHNS and CDR2 SASEGT. CDR3 DNA: TGTGCCAGCACCAGGGTTGCCTACGAGCAGTACTTC. Translating it yields CASTRVAYEQYF.

As regards this clone: The sample has other DNA sequences that encode this CDR3 too. The V gene is TRBV5-6, the J gene TRBJ2-7; D is perhaps TRBD1 or TRBD2 (5 bases each). V lost 2 bases and J lost 1, with 10 bases in between. The CDR3 loop spans 14 amino acids. Germline lookup yields CDR1 SGHDT and CDR2 YYEEEE. The CDR3 region has the DNA TGTGCCAGCAGCTTAGGGACGGAGTCCTACGAGCAGTACTTC. Protein: CASSLGTESYEQYF.

The chain employs TRBV27 and TRBJ2-3; the D is unclear. Trimming took off 6 bases at V and 2 bases at J, with 9 bases between the two ends. The CDR3 length is 13 residues. Germline V gene lookup returns CDR1 MNHEY and CDR2 SMNVEV (reference sequence). This chain's CDR3 is CASSGQSTDTQYF. CDR3 sequence (DNA): TGTGCCAGCAGCGGCCAGTCCACAGATACGCAGTATTTT.

As regards this clone: This same CDR3 is encoded by further DNA sequences in the sample. The J gene is TRBJ2-7, the V gene TRBV2; TRBD2 might be the D (5 bases). Per the germline V gene, CDR1 is SNHLY and CDR2 is FYNNEI. With 7 bases removed from V and 0 bases from J, the gap between germline ends came to 13 bases. This CDR3 has 14 residues. The CDR3 sequence is CASTPTRSSYEQYF. CDR3 nucleotides: TGTGCCAGCACACCCACTAGGAGCTCCTACGAGCAGTACTTC.

CDR3 protein: CSAGTPSIYEQYF. Written as DNA, the CDR3 is TGCAGCGCCGGGACACCGTCCATATACGAGCAGTACTTC. The rearrangement links TRBV29-1 to TRBJ2-7, with a tentative D call TRBD1 (6 bases). The CDR3 runs to 13 residues. The germline CDR1 and CDR2 sequences are SQVTM and ANQGSEA. Trimming stripped 7 bases from V and 4 bases from J, with 17 bases between.

This clone was detected once. The chain carries TRBV27 and TRBJ2-7; D perhaps matches TRBD1 (6 bases). Per germline, CDR1 MNHEY and CDR2 SMNVEV (reference sequence). This CDR3 is built from 15 residues. Trimming removed 0 bases at V and 3 bases at J, with 12 bases between. The CDR3 protein is CASSLSGDTYYEQYF. Here the CDR3 DNA reads TGTGCCAGCAGTTTATCTGGGGACACTTACTACGAGCAGTACTTC.

The V call is TRBV2, the J call TRBJ1-2, with a possible D match to TRBD1 (5 bases). This CDR3 comprises 13 residues. The ends were cut back, 5 bases at V and 4 bases at J, with 11 bases in the middle. CDR1 and CDR2 from the germline V gene are SNHLY and FYNNEI. CDR3 region: CASSYGAGYGYTF. The CDR3 DNA is TGTGCCAGCAGTTACGGGGCGGGCTATGGCTACACCTTC.

The V and J genes are TRBV29-1 and TRBJ2-2, with 8 positions matching TRBD1. V lost 4 bases to trimming and J lost 5 bases; unmatched junction nucleotides: 6. The CDR3 spans 14 residues. In germline, CDR1 is SQVTM, CDR2 ANQGSEA. The CDR3 DNA reads as TGCAGCGTTGGACAGGGGTTCGGTACCGGGGAGCTGTTTTTT. Encoded protein: CSVGQGFGTGELFF.

This clone was recorded once. This chain connects TRBV11-2 to TRBJ1-2, with D uncertain. Trimming took off 2 bases at V and 5 bases at J, with 9 bases between the two ends. Germline lookup yields CDR1 SGHAT and CDR2 FQNNGV. This CDR3 has 13 amino acids. The CDR3 loop reads CASSLSPDYGYTF. CDR3 in DNA: TGTGCCAGCAGCTTAAGTCCGGATTATGGCTACACCTTC.

The chain combines TRBV6-1 with TRBJ1-1, with 8 bases fitting TRBD1. J lost 2 bases, V lost 5 bases, and 4 bases had no gene match. The CDR3 has 14 amino acids. Germline V gene data show CDR1 as MNHNS and CDR2 as SASEGT. CDR3 amino acids: CASSLTGANTEAFF. DNA of the CDR3: TGTGCCAGCAGTTTGACAGGGGCCAACACTGAAGCTTTCTTT.

This clone is a singleton in its sample. The chain combines TRBV27 with TRBJ2-2; the D gene is possibly TRBD2 (5 bases). The V and J ends lost 7 bases and 3 bases respectively, with 18 bases between them. Germline loops: CDR1 MNHEY, CDR2 SMNVEV (reference sequence). This CDR3 contains 16 residues. The CDR3 loop is CASTAGGLGYTGELFF. The CDR3 DNA reads as TGTGCCAGCACGGCTGGAGGCCTAGGGTACACCGGGGAGCTGTTTTTT.

The V and J genes are TRBV15 and TRBJ1-2, with a weak D call TRBD1 (5 bases). CDR1 LNHNV and CDR2 YYDKDF come from the germline V gene (reference sequence). CDR3 size: 14 residues. V gave up 1 base and J gave up 4 bases, with 10 bases separating them. CDR3 residues: CATSRVGDAYGYTF. The CDR3 bases are TGTGCCACCAGCAGAGTAGGGGACGCCTATGGCTACACCTTC.

This rearrangement joins TRBV5-4 to TRBJ2-7, with 7 positions matching TRBD2. J was trimmed by 6 bases and V by 1 base; bases with no gene match: 4. The V gene's germline CDR1 is SGHNT and CDR2 YYREEE (reference sequence). The CDR3 covers 13 residues. The DNA of the CDR3 is TGTGCCAGCAGCTTGACTAGCGAGAGCGAGCAGTACTTC. As protein: CASSLTSESEQYF.

This chain joins TRBV6-6 and TRBJ1-1, with TRBD1 matching over 7 bases. After removal of 7 bases from V and 5 bases from J, the junction contained 10 bases not matched to a gene. The CDR3 totals 14 residues. Looked up from germline, CDR1 is MNHNY and CDR2 is SVGAGI (reference sequence). As DNA, the CDR3 is TGTGCCAGCAAATTGACAGGGAGAGAGACTGAAGCTTTCTTT. Translation: CASKLTGRETEAFF.

The chain links TRBV4-3 to TRBJ2-7; 8 nucleotides agree with TRBD2. The trim removed 5 bases at V and 0 bases at J, leaving 12 bases unmatched. This CDR3 has 17 residues. The germline V gene has CDR1 LGHNA and CDR2 YSLEER. The CDR3 nucleotides are TGCGCCAGCAGCGTAGCTTTTAGCGGGGTTAGCTCCTACGAGCAGTACTTC. This sequence encodes CASSVAFSGVSSYEQYF.

The chain employs TRBV2 and TRBJ2-7; no reliable D call. The CDR3 length is 11 residues. V was trimmed by 6 bases and J by 4 bases, leaving 7 bases between them. Looked up from germline, CDR1 is SNHLY and CDR2 is FYNNEI. In DNA form, the CDR3 reads TGTGCCAGCAGGGTACTTTACGAGCAGTACTTC. Its protein product is CASRVLYEQYF.

The rearrangement uses TRBV9 and TRBJ1-2, with 9 bases identical to TRBD1. There are 15 residues in the CDR3. The germline V gene has CDR1 SGDLS and CDR2 YYNGEE. Trimming removed 4 bases from V and 8 bases from J; junction bases left unmatched: 12. The CDR3 sequence: CASSTPGQGIEGYTF. The CDR3, as DNA: TGTGCCAGCAGCACTCCGGGACAGGGCATTGAGGGCTACACCTTC.

The chain joins TRBV5-1 to TRBJ2-5, with TRBD2 matching over 7 bases. CDR1 and CDR2 from the germline V gene are SGHRS and YFSETQ. The trim removed 5 bases at V and 1 base at J, leaving 8 bases unmatched. The CDR3 is 15 residues long. CDR3 DNA sequence: TGCGCCAGCAGGCGGACCGGGACTACCCAAGAGACCCAGTACTTC. It translates to CASRRTGTTQETQYF.

The chain joins TRBV9 to TRBJ1-6; D possibly corresponds to TRBD1 (5 bases). The length of the CDR3 is 15 residues. Germline assignment: CDR1 SGDLS and CDR2 YYNGEE. V was trimmed by 4 bases and J by 7 bases, leaving 15 bases between them. The CDR3 is CASSLSGTENSPLHF. As DNA, the CDR3 is TGTGCCAGCAGCCTTAGCGGGACCGAGAATTCACCCCTCCACTTT.

V usage is TRBV6-5 and J usage is TRBJ1-6; D is undetermined. Per germline, CDR1 MNHEY and CDR2 SVGAGI. The CDR3 has 14 amino acids. Trimming shortened V by 3 bases and J by 7 bases, and 10 bases separated the two germline ends. In DNA, the CDR3 is TGTGCCAGCAGTTATACAACAGAGAATTCACCCCTCCACTTT. Translation: CASSYTTENSPLHF.